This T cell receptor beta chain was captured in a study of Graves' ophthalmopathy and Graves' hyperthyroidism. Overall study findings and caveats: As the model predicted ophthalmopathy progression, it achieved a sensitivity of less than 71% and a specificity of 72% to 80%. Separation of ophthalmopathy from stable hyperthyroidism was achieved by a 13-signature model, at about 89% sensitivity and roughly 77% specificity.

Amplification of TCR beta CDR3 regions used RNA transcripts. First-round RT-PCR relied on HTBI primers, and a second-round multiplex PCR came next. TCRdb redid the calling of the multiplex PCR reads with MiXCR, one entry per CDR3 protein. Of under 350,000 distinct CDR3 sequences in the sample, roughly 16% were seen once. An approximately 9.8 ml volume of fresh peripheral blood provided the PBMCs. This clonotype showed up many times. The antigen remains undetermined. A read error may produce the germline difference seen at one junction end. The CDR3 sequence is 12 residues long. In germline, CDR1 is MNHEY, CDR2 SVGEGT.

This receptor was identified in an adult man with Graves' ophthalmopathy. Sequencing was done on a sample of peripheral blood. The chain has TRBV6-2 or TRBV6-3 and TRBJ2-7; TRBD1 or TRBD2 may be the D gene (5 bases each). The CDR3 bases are TGTGCCAGCGCCGGGACCCACTACGGGCAGTACTTC. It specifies CASAGTHYGQYF.